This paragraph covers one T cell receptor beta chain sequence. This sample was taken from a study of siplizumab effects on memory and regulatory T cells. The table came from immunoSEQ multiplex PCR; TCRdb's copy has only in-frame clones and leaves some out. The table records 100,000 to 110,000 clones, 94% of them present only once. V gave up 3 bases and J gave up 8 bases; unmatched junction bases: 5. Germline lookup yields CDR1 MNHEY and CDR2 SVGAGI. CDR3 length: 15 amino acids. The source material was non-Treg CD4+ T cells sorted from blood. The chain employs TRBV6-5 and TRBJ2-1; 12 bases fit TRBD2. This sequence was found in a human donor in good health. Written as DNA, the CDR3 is TGTGCCAGCAGTTATTTAACTAGCGGGAGGTATGAGCAGTTCTTC. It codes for CASSYLTSGRYEQFF.